This TCR beta chain was sequenced for a study of neoadjuvant anti-PD-1 for oral cavity cancer. At the level of the study: Patients mostly received three to four biweekly nivolumab doses at 3 mg/kg before surgery.

As concerns this clone: Its antigen is still unknown.

General study points: Only a few patients per response group were TCR-analyzed; validation needed.

Time point defined: after neoadjuvant nivolumab, at surgical resection. These oral cavity squamous cell carcinomas were HPV-negative and locally advanced. Profiling relied on immunoSEQ multiplex PCR, and the TCRdb table lists in-frame clones only, not all of them. The sample has around 13,000 clones; 70% to 80% are singletons. Trimming pared 2 bases from V and 7 bases from J, leaving 15 bases between. Germline V CDR1 and CDR2: MNHEY, SMNVEV (reference sequence). The length of the CDR3 is 15 residues. The receptor was derived from a person between 35 and 79 years old with oral cavity squamous cell carcinoma. The chain joins TRBV27 to TRBJ2-1, with D uncertain. This specimen was PBMCs, taken after nivolumab (anti-PD-1) treatment. The CDR3 DNA reads as TGTGCCAGCAGTTTAGCGGCTCCCGGCCTTAATGAGCAGTTCTTC. Amino acid sequence: CASSLAAPGLNEQFF.